Below, 20 T cell receptor beta chains from the same sample are listed, as sequenced in a study of blood T cell repertoires in COVID-19. Assay used: immunoSEQ multiplex PCR; TCRdb lists only in-frame clones, some missing. The sample holds about 160,000 clones, roughly 93% seen once. Specimen: peripheral blood. These TCRs come from a woman aged 45 to 65 with acute or convalescent COVID-19.

This chain uses TRBV2 with TRBJ2-7; TRBD1 agrees at 12 bases. CDR3 size: 17 residues. The germline V gene encodes CDR1 SNHLY and CDR2 FYNNEI. V lost 8 bases to trimming and J lost 3 bases; unmatched junction nucleotides: 14. CDR3 loop: CASGGQGAKPPDYEQYF. For the CDR3, the DNA is TGTGCCAGCGGGGGACAGGGGGCGAAACCGCCTGACTACGAGCAGTACTTC.

The J gene is TRBJ2-7, the V gene TRBV5-4, with 10 bases lining up with TRBD1. The CDR3 runs to 15 residues. Losses at the gene ends were 5 bases for V and 6 bases for J; bases not matched to a gene: 11. CDR1 is SGHNT and CDR2 is YYREEE in the germline V gene (reference sequence). DNA of the CDR3: TGTGCCAGCAGACGAATGGGACAGGGGATAGCCGAGCAGTACTTC. Encoded protein: CASRRMGQGIAEQYF.

The chain couples TRBV4-3 to TRBJ1-2; 7 positions agree with TRBD1. This CDR3 contains 15 residues. Germline values: CDR1 LGHNA, CDR2 YSLEER. V lost 0 bases and J lost 4; bases outside the gene matches: 5. The DNA for the CDR3 is TGCGCCAGCAGCCAAGATACAGGGGAGTCCTATGGCTACACCTTC. Its translation is CASSQDTGESYGYTF.

This clone was detected once. V usage is TRBV19 and J usage is TRBJ1-6; D might be TRBD1 (5 bases). Germline assignment: CDR1 LNHDA and CDR2 SQIVND (reference sequence). V gave up 1 base and J gave up 7 bases, with 11 bases separating them. The CDR3 is made up of 15 amino acids. The CDR3 is CASSIAQGRNSPLHF. CDR3 coding DNA: TGTGCCAGTAGTATAGCGCAGGGTCGGAATTCACCCCTCCACTTT.

V usage is TRBV5-1 and J usage is TRBJ1-6; no definite D call. Germline CDR1 reads SGHRS; CDR2 reads YFSETQ. Trimming removed 1 base at V and 6 bases at J, with 8 bases between. The CDR3 extends over 14 amino acids. In DNA form, the CDR3 reads TGCGCCAGCAGCTTGTTCGGCGGTAATTCACCCCTCCACTTT. Translating it yields CASSLFGGNSPLHF.

The genes are TRBV23-1 and TRBJ2-7; 9 bases align to TRBD1. TRBV23-1 is an ORF for which the function is uncertain. The V gene end was trimmed by 4 bases and the J gene end by 2 bases; junction bases not matched to a gene: 0. The CDR3 has 13 residues. The CDR3 protein is CASSRQGAYEQYF. CDR3 nucleotides: TGCGCCAGCAGTCGACAGGGGGCCTACGAGCAGTACTTC.

This clone appeared a single time. V gene TRBV7-3 combines with J gene TRBJ2-1; D might be TRBD2 (5 bases). The germline V and J ends were trimmed by 4 bases and 8 bases, with 21 bases remaining between them. CDR1 SGHTA and CDR2 FQGTGA come from the germline V gene. This CDR3 comprises 16 residues. The CDR3 reads CASSSQLEFGMDEQFF. Here the CDR3 DNA reads TGTGCCAGCAGCTCCCAACTAGAGTTCGGAATGGATGAGCAGTTCTTC.

This sequence joins TRBV25-1 and TRBJ1-1; 7 positions agree with TRBD1. The V segment lost 4 bases and the J segment 5 bases; nucleotides outside the gene matches: 10. CDR3 size: 15 residues. Germline V gives CDR1 MGHDK, CDR2 SYGVNS. CDR3 DNA: TGTGCCAGCAGTGCCCCGGACAGGTTTAGGACTGAAGCTTTCTTT. It translates to CASSAPDRFRTEAFF.

This chain links TRBV19 with TRBJ2-7; the D gene is possibly TRBD1 (5 bases). The germline V gene encodes CDR1 LNHDA and CDR2 SQIVND (reference sequence). The length of the CDR3 is 13 residues. V lost 3 bases, J lost 3 bases, and 9 bases lay in between. The CDR3 reads CASSIGHLYEQYF. CDR3 DNA sequence: TGTGCCAGTAGTATCGGACACCTCTACGAGCAGTACTTC. The variable domain in full, with the rest retrieved from reference TRBV19 and TRBJ2-7, is DGGITQSPKYLFRKEGQNVTLSCEQNLNHDAMYWYRQDPGQGLRLIYYSQIVNDFQKGDIAEGYSVSREKKESFPLTVTSAQKNPTAFYLCASSIGHLYEQYFGPGTRLTVT.

The table lists this clone with a count of one. The chain carries TRBV27 and TRBJ2-5, with D perhaps TRBD2 (7 bases). The germline V gene has CDR1 MNHEY and CDR2 SMNVEV (reference sequence). V lost 6 bases and J 4 bases, leaving 12 bases between the germline ends. This CDR3 is 13 amino acids long. The CDR3 spells CASRWRGGETQYF. CDR3 in DNA: TGTGCCAGCAGGTGGAGGGGGGGAGAGACCCAGTACTTC.

V and J are TRBV11-2 and TRBJ1-4; no firm D call. Trimming pared 4 bases from V and 2 bases from J, leaving 17 bases between. The CDR3 has 17 residues. The germline gives CDR1 SGHAT, CDR2 FQNNGV. Written as DNA, the CDR3 is TGTGCCAGCAGCTCCCGGGTTGAGGCCGGGACTAATGAAAAACTGTTTTTT. It encodes CASSSRVEAGTNEKLFF.

The DNA for the CDR3 is TGTGCCATCAGTGAGTCGCCAGGGCTTAACTATGGCTACACCTTC. This gives the protein CAISESPGLNYGYTF. The V call is TRBV10-3, the J call TRBJ1-2; D perhaps matches TRBD1 (5 bases). Trimming cost V 0 bases and J 1 base, with 9 bases left between them. The CDR3 is 15 residues long. Germline CDR1 ENHRY, CDR2 SYGVKD.

The chain employs TRBV7-8 and TRBJ1-5; weak D call: TRBD1 (5 bases). The CDR3 length is 13 residues. Germline CDR1 reads SGHVS; CDR2 reads FQNEAQ. V lost 5 bases and J 9 bases, leaving 14 bases between the germline ends. The CDR3 region is CASSVDSPRPQHF. The CDR3, as DNA: TGTGCCAGCAGCGTAGACAGTCCTCGGCCCCAGCATTTT.

The J gene is TRBJ1-4, the V gene TRBV2; TRBD1 matches 8 bases. The germline V gene has CDR1 SNHLY and CDR2 FYNNEI. V trimming: 5 bases; J trimming: 8 bases; junction bases outside the gene matches: 7. The length of the CDR3 is 14 residues. CDR3 loop: CASSIQGAKEKLFF. CDR3 sequence (DNA): TGTGCCAGCAGTATTCAGGGGGCAAAGGAAAAACTGTTTTTT.

This chain links TRBV7-9 with TRBJ2-7; a possible D gene is TRBD2 (5 bases). The CDR3 has 14 residues. Germline lookup yields CDR1 SEHNR and CDR2 FQNEAQ (reference sequence). The V end lost 5 bases, the J end lost 2 bases, and 13 bases lay between the germline ends. CDR3 in DNA: TGTGCCAGCAGCCCACCGGGGTCGGCCTACGAGCAGTACTTC. It translates to CASSPPGSAYEQYF.

The table lists this clone with many counts. This chain links TRBV11-2 with TRBJ1-2; 8 nucleotides line up with TRBD1. CDR1 and CDR2 from the germline V gene are SGHAT and FQNNGV. V lost 4 bases, J lost 4 bases, and 11 bases stayed unmatched. This CDR3 is built from 16 residues. CDR3 in amino acids: CASSSGDRPFGYGYTF. DNA for the CDR3: TGTGCCAGCAGCTCGGGGGACAGGCCCTTTGGCTATGGCTACACCTTC.

The rearrangement links TRBV30 to TRBJ2-7, with D possibly TRBD1 on 6 matching bases. The CDR3 runs to 13 residues. V lost 3 bases and J lost 6, with 15 bases in between. CDR1 and CDR2 (germline): GTSNPN, SVGIG (reference sequence). CDR3: CAWRQGPFSEQYF. For the CDR3, the DNA is TGTGCCTGGAGGCAGGGGCCCTTCTCCGAGCAGTACTTC.

V is TRBV10-2 and J is TRBJ2-1; D might be TRBD2 (7 bases). Germline V gives CDR1 WSHSY, CDR2 SAAADI. V shed 5 bases and J shed 6 bases, with 23 bases lying between them. The CDR3 sequence is 17 residues long. The CDR3 reads CASSPPTGRRGGNEQFF. In DNA form, the CDR3 reads TGCGCCAGCAGTCCCCCGACAGGCCGAAGGGGGGGCAATGAGCAGTTCTTC.

This chain joins TRBV4-3 and TRBJ1-1, with TRBD1 matching over 7 bases. Per the germline V gene, CDR1 is LGHNA and CDR2 is YSLEER. The CDR3 totals 15 residues. Losses at the gene ends were 4 bases for V and 1 base for J; bases not matched to a gene: 6. CDR3 sequence (DNA): TGCGCCAGCAGCCTGACAGGGCCACCGAACACTGAAGCTTTCTTT. It is translated as CASSLTGPPNTEAFF.

This chain joins TRBV7-3 and TRBJ2-5, with 8 nucleotides matching TRBD2. The ends lost 5 bases at V and 4 bases at J; junction bases unmatched: 9. The germline V gene has CDR1 SGHTA and CDR2 FQGTGA. The CDR3 is 15 residues long. The CDR3 region has the DNA TGTGCCAGCAGCCTCACTAGCGGTGAGAGAGAGACCCAGTACTTC. Translated, it gives CASSLTSGERETQYF.